The clone carrying this T cell receptor (beta chain) was detected ten times or more. Authors of the study amplified TCR beta CDR3 regions from RNA transcripts. Researchers ran a first-round RT-PCR on the TCR CDR3 using the HTBI primer set. TCRdb analysed the multiplex PCR reads with MiXCR anew, one entry per CDR3 protein. Of 300,000 to 350,000 distinct CDR3 sequences in the sample, 15% to 20% were seen once. The data originate from a study of T cells in Graves' hyperthyroidism and ophthalmopathy. Study summary: Pretreatment peripheral blood was obtained at initial diagnosis.

The study excluded patients with uncontrolled infection, other autoimmune disease, pregnancy or lactation. Sequencing was done on a sample of blood. The clonotype originates from a woman aged 40 to 50 with Graves' ophthalmopathy.

CDR3 in amino acids: CAWSLRGSSSGNTIYF. The CDR3 region has the DNA TGTGCCTGGAGTCTCAGGGGGTCCAGCTCTGGAAACACCATATATTTT. The chain links TRBV30 to TRBJ1-3; 7 bases line up with TRBD1. This CDR3 is built from 16 residues. CDR1 and CDR2 (germline): GTSNPN, SVGIG (reference sequence). The junction had 7 bases not matched to a gene; V was cut back by 2 bases and J by 0 bases.